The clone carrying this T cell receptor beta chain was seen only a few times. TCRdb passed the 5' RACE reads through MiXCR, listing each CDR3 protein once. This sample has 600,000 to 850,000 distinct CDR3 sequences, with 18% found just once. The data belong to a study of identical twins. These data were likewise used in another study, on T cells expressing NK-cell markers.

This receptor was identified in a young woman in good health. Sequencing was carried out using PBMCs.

In nucleotides, the CDR3 is TGCGCCAGCAGTGAGTCGGGTTCGGCCATTCAGTACTTC. Protein sequence: CASSESGSAIQYF. The chain combines TRBV10-1 with TRBJ2-4; no firm D call. V was clipped by 0 bases and J by 9 bases, with 9 bases between them. Germline V gene sequence: CDR1 WNHNN, CDR2 SYGVQD (reference sequence). This CDR3 has 13 residues.